These 2 T cell receptor beta chains originate from one sample sequenced in a study of T cells in Graves' hyperthyroidism and ophthalmopathy. From RNA transcripts, TCR beta CDR3 regions were amplified. TCR CDR3 regions were first amplified by RT-PCR with HTBI primers. TCRdb processed the multiplex PCR reads anew with MiXCR; each CDR3 protein has one entry. The profile covers 210,000 or so distinct CDR3 sequences, with 17% appearing a single time and approximately 50% taken by the ten largest. The sample taken for sequencing was blood. The receptor set was obtained from a man between 50 and 59 years old with Graves' hyperthyroidism.

In its sample, this clonotype was seen many times. In DNA form, the CDR3 reads TGTGCCAGGAAGGGACCTAGGGGCTATGGCTACACCTTC. Translating it yields CARKGPRGYGYTF. This sequence joins TRBV7-3 and TRBJ1-2; D is possibly TRBD1 (5 bases). CDR3 size: 13 residues. CDR1 SGHTA and CDR2 FQGTGA come from the germline V gene. Between the trimmed V and J ends, which lost 9 bases and 4 bases, there was a span of 15 bases.

A few counts support this clonotype. The J gene is TRBJ2-7, the V gene TRBV5-1; 7 positions agree with TRBD1. The CDR3 has 14 residues. Trimming took 4 bases from V and 2 from J; bases not matched to a gene: 6. Per the germline V gene, CDR1 is SGHRS and CDR2 is YFSETQ. The CDR3 region is CASSQKQGPYEQYF. The CDR3 bases are TGCGCCAGCAGCCAAAAACAGGGGCCCTACGAGCAGTACTTC.